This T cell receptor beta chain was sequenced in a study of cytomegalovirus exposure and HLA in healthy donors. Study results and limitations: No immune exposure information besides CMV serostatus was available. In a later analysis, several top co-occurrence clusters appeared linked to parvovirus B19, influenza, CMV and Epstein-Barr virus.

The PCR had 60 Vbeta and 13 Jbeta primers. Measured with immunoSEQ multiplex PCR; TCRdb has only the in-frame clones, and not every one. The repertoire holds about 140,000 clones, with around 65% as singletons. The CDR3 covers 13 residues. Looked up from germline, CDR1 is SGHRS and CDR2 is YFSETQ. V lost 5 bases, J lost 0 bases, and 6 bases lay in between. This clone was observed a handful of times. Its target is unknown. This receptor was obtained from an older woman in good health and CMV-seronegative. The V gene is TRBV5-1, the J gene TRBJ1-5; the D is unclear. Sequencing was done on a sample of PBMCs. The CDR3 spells CASRTDSNQPQHF. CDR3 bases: TGCGCCAGCAGAACAGATAGCAATCAGCCCCAGCATTTT.